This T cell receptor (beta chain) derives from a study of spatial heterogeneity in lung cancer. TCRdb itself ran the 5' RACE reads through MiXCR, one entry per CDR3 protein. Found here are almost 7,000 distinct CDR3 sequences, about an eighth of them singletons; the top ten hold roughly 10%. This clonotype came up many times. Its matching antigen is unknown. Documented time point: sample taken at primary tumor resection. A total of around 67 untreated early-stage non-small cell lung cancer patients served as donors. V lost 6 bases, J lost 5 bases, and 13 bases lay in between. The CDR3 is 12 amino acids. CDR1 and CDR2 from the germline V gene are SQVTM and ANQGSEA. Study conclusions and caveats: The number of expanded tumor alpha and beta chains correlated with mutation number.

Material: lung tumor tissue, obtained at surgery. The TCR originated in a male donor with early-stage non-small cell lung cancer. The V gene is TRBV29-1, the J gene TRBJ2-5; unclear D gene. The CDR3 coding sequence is TGCAGCGTAACCAGCGTGATGGAGACCCAGTACTTC. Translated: CSVTSVMETQYF. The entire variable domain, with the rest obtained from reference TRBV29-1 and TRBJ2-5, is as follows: SAVISQKPSRDICQRGTSLTIQCQVDSQVTMMFWYRQQPGQSLTLIATANQGSEATYESGFVIDKFPISRPNLTFSTLTVSNMSPEDSSIYLCSVTSVMETQYFGPGTRLLVL.